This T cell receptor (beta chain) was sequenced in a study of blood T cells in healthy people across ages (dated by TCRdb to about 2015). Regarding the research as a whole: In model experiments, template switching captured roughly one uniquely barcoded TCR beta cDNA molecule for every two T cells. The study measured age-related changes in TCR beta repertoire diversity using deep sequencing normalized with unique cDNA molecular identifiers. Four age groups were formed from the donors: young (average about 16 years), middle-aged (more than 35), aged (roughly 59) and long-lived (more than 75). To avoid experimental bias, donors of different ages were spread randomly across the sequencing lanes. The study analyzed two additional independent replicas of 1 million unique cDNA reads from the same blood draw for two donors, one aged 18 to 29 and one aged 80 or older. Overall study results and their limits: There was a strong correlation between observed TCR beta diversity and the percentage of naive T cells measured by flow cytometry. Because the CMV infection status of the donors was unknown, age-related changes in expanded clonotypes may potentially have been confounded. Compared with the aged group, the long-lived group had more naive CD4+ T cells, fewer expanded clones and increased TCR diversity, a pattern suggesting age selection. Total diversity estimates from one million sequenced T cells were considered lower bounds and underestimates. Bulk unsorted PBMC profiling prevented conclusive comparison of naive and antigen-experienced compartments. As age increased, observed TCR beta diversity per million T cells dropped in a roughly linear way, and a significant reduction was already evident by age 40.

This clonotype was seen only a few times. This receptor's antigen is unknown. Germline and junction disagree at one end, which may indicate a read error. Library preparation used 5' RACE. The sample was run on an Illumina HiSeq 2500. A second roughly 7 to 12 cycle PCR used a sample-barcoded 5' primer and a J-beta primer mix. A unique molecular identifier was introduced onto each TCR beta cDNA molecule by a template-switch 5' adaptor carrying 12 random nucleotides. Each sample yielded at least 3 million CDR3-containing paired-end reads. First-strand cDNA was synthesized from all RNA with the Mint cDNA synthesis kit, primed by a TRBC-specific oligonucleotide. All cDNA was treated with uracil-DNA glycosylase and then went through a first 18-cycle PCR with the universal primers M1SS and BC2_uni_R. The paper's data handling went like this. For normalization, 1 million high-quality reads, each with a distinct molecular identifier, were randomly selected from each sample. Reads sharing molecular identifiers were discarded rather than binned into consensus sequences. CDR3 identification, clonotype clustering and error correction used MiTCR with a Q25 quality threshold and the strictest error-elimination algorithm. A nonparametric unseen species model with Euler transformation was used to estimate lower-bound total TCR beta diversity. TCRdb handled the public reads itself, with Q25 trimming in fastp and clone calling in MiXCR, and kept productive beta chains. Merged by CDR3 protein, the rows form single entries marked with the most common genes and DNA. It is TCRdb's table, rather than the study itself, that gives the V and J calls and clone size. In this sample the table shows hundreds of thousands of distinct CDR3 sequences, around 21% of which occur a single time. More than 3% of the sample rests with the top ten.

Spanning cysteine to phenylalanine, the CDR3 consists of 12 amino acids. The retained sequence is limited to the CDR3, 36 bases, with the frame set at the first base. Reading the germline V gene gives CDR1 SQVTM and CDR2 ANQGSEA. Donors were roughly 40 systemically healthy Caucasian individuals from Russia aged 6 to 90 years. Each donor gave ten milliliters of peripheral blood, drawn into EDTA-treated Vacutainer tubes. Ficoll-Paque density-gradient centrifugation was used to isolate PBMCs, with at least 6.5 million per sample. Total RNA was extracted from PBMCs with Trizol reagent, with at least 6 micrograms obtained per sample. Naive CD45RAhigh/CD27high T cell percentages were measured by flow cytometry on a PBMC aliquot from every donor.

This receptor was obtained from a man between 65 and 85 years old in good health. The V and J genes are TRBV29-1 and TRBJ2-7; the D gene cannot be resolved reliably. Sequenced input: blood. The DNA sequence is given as TGCAGCGTTGTTTCCGGGTTGTCCGAGCGGTACTTC. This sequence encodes CSVVSGLSERYF.